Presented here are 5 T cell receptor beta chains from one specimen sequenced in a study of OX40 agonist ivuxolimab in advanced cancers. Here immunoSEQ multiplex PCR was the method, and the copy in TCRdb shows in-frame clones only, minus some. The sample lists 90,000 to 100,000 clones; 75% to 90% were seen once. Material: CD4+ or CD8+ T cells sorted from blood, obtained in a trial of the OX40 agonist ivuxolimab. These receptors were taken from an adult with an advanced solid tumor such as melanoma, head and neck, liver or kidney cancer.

The CDR3 DNA is TGTGCCAGCAGCTTCTCTAGCGGGAGATTAGATACGCAGTATTTT. The encoded protein is CASSFSSGRLDTQYF. This chain joins TRBV7-8 and TRBJ2-3; 10 bases map to TRBD2. The CDR3 has 15 amino acids. V was clipped by 3 bases and J by 5 bases; unmatched bases: 5. In germline, CDR1 is SGHVS, CDR2 FQNEAQ.

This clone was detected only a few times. Here the CDR3 DNA reads TGTGCCAGCAGTGATTTTGGGACGTCTTTCTTT. This gives the protein CASSDFGTSFF. The rearrangement uses TRBV6-1 and TRBJ1-1; TRBD1 is a possible D gene (5 bases). The CDR3 extends over 11 amino acids. Per germline, CDR1 MNHNS and CDR2 SASEGT. V lost 3 bases to trimming and J lost 12 bases, with 11 bases between them.

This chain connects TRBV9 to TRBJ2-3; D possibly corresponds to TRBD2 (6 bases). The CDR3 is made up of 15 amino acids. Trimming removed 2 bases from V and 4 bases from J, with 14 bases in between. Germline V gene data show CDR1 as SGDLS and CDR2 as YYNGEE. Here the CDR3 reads CASSVSGFGADTQYF. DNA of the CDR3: TGTGCCAGCAGCGTTAGCGGATTCGGGGCAGATACGCAGTATTTT.

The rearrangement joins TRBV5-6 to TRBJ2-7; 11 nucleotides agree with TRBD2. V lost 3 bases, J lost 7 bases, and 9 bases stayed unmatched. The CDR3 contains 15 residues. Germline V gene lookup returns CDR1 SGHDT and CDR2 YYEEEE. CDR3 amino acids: CASSSRLAGGREQYF. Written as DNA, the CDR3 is TGTGCCAGCAGCTCCCGGCTAGCGGGGGGACGAGAGCAGTACTTC.

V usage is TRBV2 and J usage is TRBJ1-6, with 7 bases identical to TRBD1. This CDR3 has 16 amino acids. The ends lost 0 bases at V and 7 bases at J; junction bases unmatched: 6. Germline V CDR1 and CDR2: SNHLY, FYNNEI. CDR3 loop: CASSEATGQQNSPLHF. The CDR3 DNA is TGTGCCAGCAGTGAAGCAACGGGACAGCAAAATTCACCCCTCCACTTT. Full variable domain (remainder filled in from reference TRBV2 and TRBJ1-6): EPEVTQTPSHQVTQMGQEVILRCVPISNHLYFYWYRQILGQKVEFLVSFYNNEISEKSEIFDDQFSVERPDGSNFTLKIRSTKLEDSAMYFCASSEATGQQNSPLHFGNGTRLTVT.